These 14 T cell receptor beta chains share one sample of origin, sequenced in a study of shared clonotypes between healthy human individuals. Naive CD8 populations comprised CD45RO-negative cells positively selected for CCR7, excluding terminally differentiated effector memory CD45RA+ cells. Assay used: immunoSEQ multiplex PCR; TCRdb lists only in-frame clones, some missing. This sample has about 2.1 million clones, with 93% found just once. Sequences were obtained from naive CD8+ T cells from PBMCs. All receptors come from a young man in good health. Some clones in this sample may be carry-over from other donors' samples.

The chain is built from TRBV2 and TRBJ2-7, with 12 bases identical to TRBD1. The CDR3 loop spans 14 amino acids. V lost 5 bases and J lost 4; bases outside the gene matches: 3. Germline V gene lookup returns CDR1 SNHLY and CDR2 FYNNEI. CDR3 amino acids: CASSKGQGAYEQYF. CDR3 DNA sequence: TGTGCCAGCAGTAAGGGACAGGGGGCTTACGAGCAGTACTTC.

The CDR3 here is CASSSGPRSYEQYF. The DNA for the CDR3 is TGTGCCAGTAGTTCCGGACCTCGATCCTACGAGCAGTACTTC. The chain has TRBV19 and TRBJ2-7; no reliable D call. The CDR3 is 14 amino acids. V shed 5 bases and J shed 1 base, with 12 bases lying between them. Germline V gives CDR1 LNHDA, CDR2 SQIVND (reference sequence).

With regard to this clone: Different DNA sequences within this sample yield the same CDR3. The chain carries TRBV27 and TRBJ2-7; 8 bases are shared with TRBD1. V lost 3 bases and J lost 1; bases outside the gene matches: 2. Looked up from germline, CDR1 is MNHEY and CDR2 is SMNVEV (reference sequence). The length of the CDR3 is 14 residues. The DNA for the CDR3 is TGTGCCAGCAGTTTCGGGACAGGTTCCTACGAGCAGTACTTC. This encodes CASSFGTGSYEQYF.

The chain has TRBV28 and TRBJ1-2; 9 bases align to TRBD1. The junction had 10 bases not matched to a gene; V was cut back by 2 bases and J by 3 bases. Germline CDR1 MDHEN, CDR2 SYDVKM. The CDR3 contains 17 residues. DNA for the CDR3: TGTGCCAGCAGTTTAGGAACAGGGGGCGACTTTGACTATGGCTACACCTTC. Translation: CASSLGTGGDFDYGYTF.

V is TRBV5-1 and J is TRBJ1-5, with D tentatively TRBD1 (5 bases). The V gene's germline CDR1 is SGHRS and CDR2 YFSETQ. Trimming took off 0 bases at V and 0 bases at J, with 16 bases between the two ends. CDR3 size: 18 residues. CDR3 amino acids: CASSLVPGKEGSNQPQHF. The CDR3 nucleotides read TGCGCCAGCAGCTTGGTCCCAGGGAAGGAGGGTAGCAATCAGCCCCAGCATTTT.

The V call is TRBV7-6, the J call TRBJ2-5, with 10 bases matching TRBD2. From germline, CDR1 is SGHVS and CDR2 FNYEAQ. J gave up 7 bases and V 2 bases, and 16 bases lay outside the gene matches. This CDR3 has 18 amino acids. The CDR3 DNA is TGTGCCAGCAGCTTAAAGGGGACTAGCGAATTACCCGGGCGGACCCAGTACTTC. This sequence encodes CASSLKGTSELPGRTQYF.

The chain couples TRBV28 to TRBJ1-6, with a possible D match to TRBD1 (6 bases). The V gene lost 5 bases and the J gene lost 8 bases, with 16 bases spanning the gap. Germline CDR1 reads MDHEN; CDR2 reads SYDVKM. CDR3 length: 15 amino acids. CDR3: CASSGIRGPDSPLHF. For the CDR3, the DNA is TGTGCCAGCAGTGGTATCAGGGGCCCAGATTCACCCCTCCACTTT. The entire variable domain, with the rest obtained from reference TRBV28 and TRBJ1-6, is as follows: DVKVTQSSRYLVKRTGEKVFLECVQDMDHENMFWYRQDPGLGLRLIYFSYDVKMKEKGDIPEGYSVSREKKERFSLILESASTNQTSMYLCASSGIRGPDSPLHFGNGTRLTVT.

This chain links TRBV30 with TRBJ2-7, with D unresolved. Looked up from germline, CDR1 is GTSNPN and CDR2 is SVGIG (reference sequence). The V gene lost 1 base and the J gene lost 0 bases, with 19 bases spanning the gap. The CDR3 consists of 17 residues. This CDR3 reads CAWSEKTLRLSSYEQYF. DNA of the CDR3: TGTGCCTGGAGTGAAAAGACCCTAAGATTAAGCTCCTACGAGCAGTACTTC.

The chain carries TRBV6-1 and TRBJ1-1; D is unclear. Looked up from germline, CDR1 is MNHNS and CDR2 is SASEGT. Trimming cost V 1 base and J 3 bases, with 9 bases left between them. This CDR3 has 14 amino acids. The CDR3 spells CASSEGAGYTEAFF. The CDR3 DNA sequence: TGTGCCAGCAGTGAAGGGGCAGGTTACACTGAAGCTTTCTTT.

This clone was recorded once. J is TRBJ2-5 and V is TRBV9, with TRBD2 matching over 11 bases. V lost 3 bases and J lost 5; bases outside the gene matches: 6. Germline assignment: CDR1 SGDLS and CDR2 YYNGEE. The CDR3 is made up of 15 amino acids. CDR3 residues: CASSDPGTSGETQYF. The CDR3, as DNA: TGTGCCAGCAGCGACCCCGGGACTAGCGGCGAGACCCAGTACTTC.

The chain uses TRBV7-9 and TRBJ2-5; 7 nucleotides align to TRBD1. This CDR3 spans 14 amino acids. J gave up 5 bases and V 2 bases, and 5 bases lay outside the gene matches. The V gene's germline CDR1 is SEHNR and CDR2 FQNEAQ (reference sequence). CDR3 loop: CASSLSRGWETQYF. The CDR3 DNA sequence: TGTGCCAGCAGCTTATCCAGGGGGTGGGAGACCCAGTACTTC. Full variable domain (rest looked up from reference TRBV7-9 and TRBJ2-5): DTGVSQNPRHKITKRGQNVTFRCDPISEHNRLYWYRQTLGQGPEFLTYFQNEAQLEKSRLLSDRFSAERPKGSFSTLEIQRTEQGDSAMYLCASSLSRGWETQYFGPGTRLLVL.

As regards this clone: The sample has other DNA sequences that encode this CDR3 too. The rearrangement uses TRBV27 and TRBJ1-3, with D hard to call. V lost 8 bases and J lost 4, with 6 bases in between. There are 11 residues in the CDR3. Germline V lookup: CDR1 MNHEY, CDR2 SMNVEV (reference sequence). CDR3 nucleotide sequence: TGTGCCAGCTCAGCCGGAAACACCATATATTTT. Amino acid sequence: CASSAGNTIYF.

The V call is TRBV4-1, the J call TRBJ2-1; 10 bases map to TRBD2. This CDR3 spans 19 amino acids. The J segment lost 6 bases and the V segment lost 0 bases, leaving 14 bases of the junction unmatched. Germline CDR1 and CDR2: MGHRA and YSYEKL. The CDR3 nucleotides read TGCGCCAGCAGCCAAGATGAGGTAGCGGGAGGAGGTACCGTCAATGAGCAGTTCTTC. This translates into CASSQDEVAGGGTVNEQFF.

The chain recombines TRBV6-6 with TRBJ1-1; D not certain. V lost 1 base and J lost 2, with 8 bases in between. The germline gives CDR1 MNHNY, CDR2 SVGAGI (reference sequence). CDR3 size: 14 residues. This CDR3 reads CASSYFGKNTEAFF. CDR3 bases: TGTGCCAGCAGTTACTTTGGGAAAAACACTGAAGCTTTCTTT.